These T cell receptor beta chains were read from a single sample in a study of CD8 T cells in ankylosing spondylitis. TCRdb recomputed calls from the 5' RACE reads with MiXCR, one row per CDR3 protein. This sample has roughly 490,000 distinct CDR3 sequences, with under 5.5% found just once. The sequenced sample was blood, either unsorted or a sorted T cell fraction (not recorded which). All receptors come from a male donor with ankylosing spondylitis. Each CDR3 is given with its conserved first and last residue.

TRBJ1-4,TRBV7-6,CASSLQGGREKLFF
TRBJ1-5,TRBV12-3/TRBV12-4,CASSFRTASNQPQHF
TRBJ1-2,TRBV27,CASSLFGAPNYGYTF
TRBJ2-3,TRBV9,CASSQSGTSTDTQYF
TRBJ2-3,TRBV20-1,CSAGGPTDTQYF
TRBJ1-2,TRBV5-1,CASSLGPGQGSNYGYTF
TRBJ2-1,TRBV20-1,CSHGKSFYNEQFF
TRBJ1-4,TRBV7-2,CASSLARTEKLFF
TRBJ2-1,TRBV24-1,CATSGRTSGINEQFF
TRBJ2-2,TRBV7-9,CASSLYSGRALAELFF
TRBJ2-1,TRBV29-1,CSARGTSGVFDNEQFF
TRBJ1-2,TRBV6-1,CASRSFPVTGAYGYTF
TRBJ2-3,TRBV6-1,CASSRGQAAHTQYF
TRBJ2-7,TRBV20-1,CSARGTETYEQYF
TRBJ2-2,TRBV5-1,CASSSGQGTGELFF
TRBJ1-4,TRBV15,CATSRGGGEEKLFF
TRBJ2-2,TRBV4-3,CASSQDPPGGYSGELFF
TRBJ2-1,TRBV4-2,CASSHLAGVSYNEQFF
TRBJ2-5,TRBV12-3/TRBV12-4,CASSLGGWSQETQYF
TRBJ2-3,TRBV4-2,CASSQDRWNLHTDTQYF
TRBJ1-2,TRBV5-1,CASSLGTSTNYGYTF
TRBJ1-2,TRBV7-9,CASSSDRVLHGYTF
TRBJ2-3,TRBV20-1,CSAGDWKYSTDTQYF
TRBJ1-6,TRBV6-1,CASSPGDTLSLHF
TRBJ2-3,TRBV27,CASKSSITDTQYF
TRBJ2-1,TRBV29-1,CSVPTASGNEQFF
TRBJ1-1,TRBV5-1,CASSLEARTEAFF
TRBJ1-1,TRBV29-1,CSVEQGTEAFF
TRBJ1-1,TRBV4-1,CASSQRQSYTEAFF
TRBJ2-1,TRBV20-1,CSASDPGRYNEQFF
TRBJ2-3,TRBV7-9,CASSSHGGAGDTQYF
TRBJ2-1,TRBV7-6,CASSPSTYNEQFF
TRBJ2-5,TRBV7-2,CASSPQGQGGRTQYF
TRBJ2-5,TRBV20-1,CSARDPGISGETQYF
TRBJ1-5,TRBV20-1,CSAIGTSDRAFNQPQHF
TRBJ2-2,TRBV5-1,CASSLGVGPWTGELFF
TRBJ1-1,TRBV7-9,CASSFFSEAFF
TRBJ2-1,TRBV5-1,CASSPQISSGSMYEQFF
TRBJ1-2,TRBV29-1,CSVEQDGVIGYTF
TRBJ1-6,TRBV12-3/TRBV12-4,CASSFGPLGNSPLHF